Listed here are 4 T cell receptor beta chains from one sample, sequenced in a study of blood T cell repertoires in COVID-19. Clones were read by immunoSEQ multiplex PCR, and TCRdb kept only the in-frame ones, dropping some. The sample gives more than 75,000 clones, around 83% of which show up once; 20% to 25% is in the top ten. What was sequenced was peripheral blood. Receptor source: a man between 60 and 75 years old with acute or convalescent COVID-19.

This clone was counted only a few times. The rearrangement joins TRBV6-2 or TRBV6-3 to TRBJ1-5, with 9 nucleotides matching TRBD1. With 5 bases clipped from V and 9 bases from J, the junction kept 8 bases outside the gene matches. From germline, CDR1 is MNHEY and CDR2 SVGEGT. The CDR3 is 14 amino acids. DNA for the CDR3: TGTGCCAGCAGTCCCCGGACAGGGGTGTGGCCCCAGCATTTT. It is translated as CASSPRTGVWPQHF.

The chain is built from TRBV11-2 and TRBJ2-3; TRBD1 matches 7 bases. Germline-derived CDR1 and CDR2 are SGHAT and FQNNGV. V lost 2 bases to trimming and J lost 0 bases; unmatched junction nucleotides: 2. CDR3 length equals 15 residues. CDR3 DNA sequence: TGTGCCAGCAGCTTACAGGGGGTGAGCACAGATACGCAGTATTTT. Translated: CASSLQGVSTDTQYF.

The V call is TRBV28, the J call TRBJ2-7; perhaps TRBD1 as D (6 bases). CDR3 length equals 13 residues. Trimming left V 6 bases short and J 1 base short, with 10 bases between. CDR1 is MDHEN, CDR2 SYDVKM, per germline. CDR3 sequence reads: CASSTTGSYEQYF. The DNA of the CDR3 is TGTGCCAGCAGCACCACAGGGTCCTACGAGCAGTACTTC.

The rearrangement links TRBV7-2 to TRBJ1-1; a possible D gene is TRBD1 (5 bases). The V gene's germline CDR1 is SGHTA and CDR2 FQGNSA. The CDR3 has 13 amino acids. The ends were cut back, 1 base at V and 11 bases at J, with 14 bases in the middle. CDR3 DNA: TGTGCCAGCAGCTTAGTAGGGCGGGGACCCGCTTTCTTT. It translates to CASSLVGRGPAFF.